This TCR beta chain was captured in a study of T cell repertoires in cytomegalovirus infection. Study findings and constraints: CMV-specific TCR beta clonotypes restricted by HLA-C were the ones dominating the ex vivo response.

Of note for this clonotype: The antigen remains unidentified.

V gave up 3 bases and J gave up 3 bases; unmatched junction bases: 0. This CDR3 has 15 residues. The V gene's germline CDR1 is LNHNV and CDR2 YYDKDF (reference sequence). TCRdb reprocessed the reads with MiXCR, giving one entry per CDR3 protein. Among over 55,000 distinct CDR3 sequences listed, roughly 21% were seen once. The sequence came from a human donor in good health (CMV status not recorded). Some clones in this sample may be carry-over from other donors' samples. Sequences were derived from CD8+ T cells from cultured PBMCs, sampled from culture after CMV antigen stimulation. V and J are TRBV15 and TRBJ1-6; the match to TRBD1 covers 9 bases. The CDR3 loop reads CATSRDRGYNSPLHF. CDR3 DNA: TGTGCCACCAGCAGGGACAGGGGCTATAATTCACCCCTCCACTTT.